This record covers a single T cell receptor beta chain. This CDR3 comprises 15 residues. The germline CDR1 and CDR2 sequences are SNHLY and FYNNEI. J gave up 5 bases and V 6 bases, and 8 bases lay outside the gene matches. This sample was taken from a study of blood T cells in healthy people across ages. A J-beta primer mix and a sample-barcoded 5' primer were used in a second PCR of about 6 to 12 cycles. TCRdb reprocessed the 5' RACE reads with MiXCR, giving one entry per CDR3 protein. The table shows about 800,000 distinct CDR3 sequences, with 58% occurring only once. The chain combines TRBV2 with TRBJ1-2; 11 bases align to TRBD1. Source material: blood. The source is a man aged 25-40 years in good health. CDR3 sequence reads: CASRDGTGGTYGYTF. The CDR3 DNA is TGTGCCAGCAGAGACGGGACAGGGGGGACTTATGGCTACACCTTC.